These T cell receptor beta chains were read from a single sample in a study of blood T cell repertoires in COVID-19. Profiling relied on immunoSEQ multiplex PCR, and the TCRdb table lists in-frame clones only, not all of them. There are approximately 140,000 clones in the sample; 84% occur only once, and roughly 10% lies in the top ten. Input material: peripheral blood. The receptors here all came from a woman over 75 in a cohort sampled during active or convalescent COVID-19. CDR3s include the opening cysteine and the closing phenylalanine or tryptophan. The D gene is left open where the match is weak. Expanded clones get a size class; other rows say once, few or many, or leave the size out.

j_call | d_call | clone_size | v_call | cdr3_aa | cdr3_nt
TRBJ1-5 | NA | NA | TRBV19 | CASSMSYRGTYNQPQHF | TGTGCCAGTAGTATGTCGTATAGGGGCACTTACAATCAGCCCCAGCATTTT
TRBJ1-5 | NA | few | TRBV24-1 | CATSDTRDTNSNQPQHF | TGTGCCACCAGTGATACCCGGGACACTAATAGCAATCAGCCCCAGCATTTT
TRBJ1-2 | TRBD1 | NA | TRBV6-6 | CASSRSGTGGVMNYGYTF | TGTGCCAGCAGTCGCTCAGGGACAGGGGGTGTTATGAACTATGGCTACACCTTC
TRBJ1-4 | NA | few | TRBV6-5 | CASSSQLGAQLFF | TGTGCCAGCAGCTCTCAATTGGGGGCGCAACTGTTTTTT
TRBJ2-2 | NA | NA | TRBV2 | CASSEVTGNTGELFF | TGTGCCAGCAGTGAAGTAACAGGGAACACCGGGGAGCTGTTTTTT
TRBJ1-3 | NA | NA | TRBV5-1 | CASRLGPTSGNTIYF | TGCGCCAGCAGATTGGGTCCGACAAGTGGAAACACCATATATTTT
TRBJ2-7 | TRBD2 | NA | TRBV6-4 | CASSDRAGGPYEQYF | TGTGCCAGCAGTGACCGGGCGGGGGGGCCGTACGAGCAGTACTTC
TRBJ2-5 | NA | NA | TRBV5-6 | CASSPFGETQYF | TGTGCCAGCAGCCCCTTCGGGGAGACCCAGTACTTC
TRBJ2-2 | TRBD2 | NA | TRBV24-1 | CATSGLAGANTGELFF | TGTGCCACCAGTGGACTAGCGGGGGCGAACACCGGGGAGCTGTTTTTT
TRBJ1-1 | TRBD1 | NA | TRBV27 | CASSSLRQGGNTEAFF | TGTGCCAGCAGTTCCCTCCGACAGGGGGGGAACACTGAAGCTTTCTTT
TRBJ2-3 | NA | NA | TRBV6-2/TRBV6-3 | CASSYTKYVTDTQYF | TGTGCCAGCAGTTATACAAAATACGTCACAGATACGCAGTATTTT
TRBJ2-1 | NA | NA | TRBV28 | CASSFRVRYNEQFF | TGTGCCAGCAGTTTCAGGGTCCGGTACAATGAGCAGTTCTTC
TRBJ1-5 | NA | NA | TRBV5-8 | CASSLAGGGGNQPQHF | TGTGCCAGCAGCTTGGCCGGGGGGGGCGGTAATCAGCCCCAGCATTTT
TRBJ2-5 | NA | NA | TRBV6-5 | CASSYSSLRETQYF | TGTGCCAGCAGTTACAGTAGCCTAAGGGAGACCCAGTACTTC
TRBJ2-3 | TRBD1 | NA | TRBV24-1 | CATSGQGQATSTDTQYF | TGTGCCACCAGTGGCCAAGGACAGGCCACTAGCACAGATACGCAGTATTTT
TRBJ2-1 | NA | NA | TRBV29-1 | CSVESGYNEQFF | TGCAGCGTTGAATCGGGGTACAATGAGCAGTTCTTC
TRBJ2-5 | TRBD2 | NA | TRBV4-1 | CASSQDRGLAGKFGETQYF | TGCGCCAGCAGCCAAGATAGGGGACTAGCGGGGAAGTTCGGGGAGACCCAGTACTTC
TRBJ1-1 | NA | NA | TRBV18 | CASSPIQGPNTEAFF | TGTGCCAGCTCACCAATACAGGGCCCGAACACTGAAGCTTTCTTT
TRBJ1-1 | NA | NA | TRBV18 | CASSVQSNTEAFF | TGTGCCAGCTCAGTTCAGTCGAACACTGAAGCTTTCTTT
TRBJ2-3 | NA | NA | TRBV19 | CASRPVGVYTQYF | TGTGCCAGTAGGCCTGTCGGGGTATATACGCAGTATTTT
TRBJ2-1 | NA | NA | TRBV11-1 | CASSPRGTSYNEQFF | TGTGCCAGCAGCCCAAGAGGGACTTCCTACAATGAGCAGTTCTTC
TRBJ2-5 | NA | NA | TRBV11-1 | CASSARRGMLQETQYF | TGTGCCAGCAGCGCCAGAAGGGGTATGCTCCAAGAGACCCAGTACTTC
TRBJ2-2 | TRBD1 | once | TRBV12-5 | CASGLTPTGGVGAGELFF | TGTGCTAGTGGTTTGACCCCGACAGGGGGCGTTGGTGCCGGGGAGCTGTTTTTT
TRBJ1-4 | NA | NA | TRBV28 | CASSFLDSSTKLFF | TGTGCCAGCAGTTTCCTCGATTCAAGCACAAAACTGTTTTTT
TRBJ1-2 | NA | NA | TRBV10-3 | CAISEKRGGDGYTF | TGTGCCATCAGTGAGAAAAGGGGGGGCGATGGCTACACCTTC
TRBJ2-3 | NA | NA | TRBV6-1 | CASSEAADTPTDTQYF | TGTGCCAGCAGTGAAGCGGCGGATACACCCACAGATACGCAGTATTTT
TRBJ1-3 | NA | NA | TRBV6-5 | CASSYSGASGNTIYF | TGTGCCAGCAGTTACTCAGGAGCCTCTGGAAACACCATATATTTT
TRBJ1-6 | TRBD1 | NA | TRBV28 | CASYSGQGAPSYNSPLHF | TGTGCCAGCTACTCCGGCCAGGGGGCCCCCTCCTATAATTCACCCCTCCACTTT
TRBJ2-5 | TRBD2 | few | TRBV19 | CASRSGGQETQYF | TGTGCCAGTCGAAGCGGGGGCCAAGAGACCCAGTACTTC